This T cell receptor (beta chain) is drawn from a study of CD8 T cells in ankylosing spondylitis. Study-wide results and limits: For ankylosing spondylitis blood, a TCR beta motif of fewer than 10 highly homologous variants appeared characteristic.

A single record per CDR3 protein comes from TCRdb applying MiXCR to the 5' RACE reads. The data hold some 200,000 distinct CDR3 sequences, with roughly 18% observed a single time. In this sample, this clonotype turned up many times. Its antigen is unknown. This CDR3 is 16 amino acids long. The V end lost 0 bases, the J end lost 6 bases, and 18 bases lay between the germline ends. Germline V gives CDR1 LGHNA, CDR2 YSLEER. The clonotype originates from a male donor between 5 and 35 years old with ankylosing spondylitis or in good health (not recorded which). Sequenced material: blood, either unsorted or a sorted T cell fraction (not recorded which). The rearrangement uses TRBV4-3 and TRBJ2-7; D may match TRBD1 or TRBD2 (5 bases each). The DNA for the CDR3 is TGCGCCAGCAGCCAAGATCGGGACCCTAGCTCGGCCGAGCAGTACTTC. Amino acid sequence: CASSQDRDPSSAEQYF.